This T cell receptor (beta chain) originates from a study of blood T cell repertoires in COVID-19. Original handling: Estimation of nucleated cell counts relied on the amplification of reference gene primers. This table comes from immunoSEQ multiplex PCR, and its TCRdb copy is limited to in-frame clones, with some not included. The V and J calls and clone size come from that table; D and trimming were worked out from the DNA. Here the sample spans approximately 130,000 clones, 75% to 90% being singletons. Germline lookup yields CDR1 LGHNA and CDR2 YNFKEQ. The CDR3 has 16 residues. Trimming took 0 bases from V and 2 from J; bases not matched to a gene: 3. This clone was counted between two and nine times.

This TCR came from a woman in her forties or fifties who had recovered from COVID-19. Sequencing was done on a sample of peripheral blood. The rearrangement uses TRBV4-2 and TRBJ2-1; 8 bases are a match to TRBD2. CDR3 residues: CASSQERTSTYNEQFF. CDR3 in DNA: TGTGCCAGCAGCCAAGAAAGGACTAGCACCTACAATGAGCAGTTCTTC.